The clone carrying this TCR beta chain was counted between two and nine times. The antigen remains undetermined. The authors drew around 11 milliliters of peripheral blood from each donor. Extractions gave at least 5.5 micrograms of total RNA per sample. Next came a second PCR, run for roughly 6 to 11 cycles, which used a sample-barcoded 5' primer along with a J-beta primer mix. TCRdb recomputed calls from the 5' RACE reads with MiXCR, one row per CDR3 protein. Altogether about 1.7 million distinct CDR3 sequences are present, 28% being singletons, with the ten largest covering around 7.7%. The germline V gene has CDR1 MNHEY and CDR2 SVGEGT. The CDR3 is 15 amino acids. Trimming cost V 2 bases and J 3 bases, with 14 bases left between them. The data stem from a study of blood T cells in healthy people across ages. Study results and limitations: The fall in TCR beta diversity per million T cells was roughly linear with age.

Sample: blood. V gene TRBV6-2 or TRBV6-3 combines with J gene TRBJ2-7, with a weak D call TRBD1 (5 bases). The receptor was isolated from a woman in her 30s in good health. The CDR3 region has the DNA TGTGCCAGCAGTTACCGGCGAGACAGACACTACGAGCAGTACTTC. As protein: CASSYRRDRHYEQYF.